These 19 T cell receptor beta chains were all obtained from the same sample, sequenced in a study of blood T cell repertoires in COVID-19. Repertoires were generated with immunoSEQ multiplex PCR, while TCRdb's copy carries only in-frame clones and drops some. Found here are about 92,000 clones, 80% of them singletons; the top ten hold 10% to 13%. The sample was peripheral blood. The receptors stem from a woman aged 70 to 79 with acute or convalescent COVID-19.

The chain couples TRBV19 to TRBJ1-5, with D possibly matching TRBD1 (5 bases). There are 14 residues in the CDR3. Germline lookup yields CDR1 LNHDA and CDR2 SQIVND (reference sequence). Trimming left V 6 bases short and J 5 bases short, with 14 bases between. CDR3: CASRKAGNDQPQHF. As DNA, the CDR3 is TGTGCCAGTAGGAAGGCAGGGAATGATCAGCCCCAGCATTTT.

The V gene is TRBV19, the J gene TRBJ1-1; no firm D call. The CDR3 sequence is 14 residues long. Looked up from germline, CDR1 is LNHDA and CDR2 is SQIVND (reference sequence). The V end was cut by 5 bases, the J end by 0 bases, with 10 bases between. The CDR3 is CASSALILNTEAFF. The CDR3, as DNA: TGTGCCAGTAGTGCCCTAATACTGAACACTGAAGCTTTCTTT.

The CDR3 spells CASSMSRGETQYF. The CDR3 nucleotides are TGTGCCAGCAGCATGAGCAGGGGAGAGACCCAGTACTTC. This chain connects TRBV7-8 to TRBJ2-5, with D possibly being TRBD1 (6 bases). V was clipped by 5 bases and J by 4 bases, with 11 bases between them. Germline V gene sequence: CDR1 SGHVS, CDR2 FQNEAQ. The CDR3 contains 13 residues.

The V and J genes are TRBV6-2 or TRBV6-3 and TRBJ2-2; D remains ambiguous. Germline V lookup: CDR1 MNHEY, CDR2 SVGEGT. Trimming stripped 4 bases from V and 4 bases from J, with 10 bases between. The CDR3 is 14 amino acids. The CDR3 spells CASSSRLGTGELFF. The CDR3 DNA reads as TGTGCCAGCAGTTCACGGCTAGGCACCGGGGAGCTGTTTTTT.

This sequence joins TRBV6-2 or TRBV6-3 and TRBJ2-3, with 13 nucleotides matching TRBD2. V lost 5 bases and J lost 1; bases outside the gene matches: 6. The CDR3 consists of 17 residues. CDR1 and CDR2 from the germline V gene are MNHEY and SVGEGT. CDR3 residues: CASSLGLAGVGTDTQYF. The CDR3 region has the DNA TGTGCCAGCAGTCTCGGACTAGCGGGGGTGGGCACAGATACGCAGTATTTT.

The J gene is TRBJ2-2, the V gene TRBV7-9; 7 nucleotides line up with TRBD2. Germline V CDR1 and CDR2: SEHNR, FQNEAQ (reference sequence). CDR3 length: 16 amino acids. With V trimmed by 0 bases and J by 7 bases, 8 bases remained unmatched. The CDR3 nucleotides are TGTGCCAGCAGCTTAGCCGGGGGGTTGCCTGACGGGGAGCTGTTTTTT. It specifies CASSLAGGLPDGELFF.

This clone was seen only a few times. The CDR3 protein is CAIRGGGEAGELFF. Written as DNA, the CDR3 is TGTGCCATCAGGGGCGGGGGAGAAGCCGGGGAGCTGTTTTTT. The gene calls are TRBV10-3 and TRBJ2-2, with 7 nucleotides matching TRBD2. V trimming: 6 bases; J trimming: 6 bases; junction bases outside the gene matches: 7. The CDR3 extends over 14 amino acids. Germline V gene data show CDR1 as ENHRY and CDR2 as SYGVKD.

The gene calls are TRBV5-1 and TRBJ1-3; the D gene is possibly TRBD1 (6 bases). CDR1 is SGHRS, CDR2 YFSETQ, per germline. Trimming left V 1 base short and J 2 bases short, with 13 bases between. The CDR3 covers 16 residues. The CDR3 DNA sequence: TGCGCCAGCAGCTTGACAGGGCCAACCGCTGGAAACACCATATATTTT. Encoded protein: CASSLTGPTAGNTIYF. Full variable domain (remainder filled in from reference TRBV5-1 and TRBJ1-3): KAGVTQTPRYLIKTRGQQVTLSCSPISGHRSVSWYQQTPGQGLQFLFEYFSETQRNKGNFPGRFSGRQFSNSRSEMNVSTLELGDSALYLCASSLTGPTAGNTIYFGEGSWLTVV.

CDR3 sequence (DNA): TGTGCCAGCCGAGGCCGGATTGACGGCACTGAAGCTTTCTTT. It specifies CASRGRIDGTEAFF. This sequence joins TRBV6-5 and TRBJ1-1; the D is unclear. Per germline, CDR1 MNHEY and CDR2 SVGAGI. Trimming cost V 8 bases and J 4 bases, with 17 bases left between them. The CDR3 length is 14 residues.

The rearrangement uses TRBV18 and TRBJ2-1; 10 nucleotides line up with TRBD2. CDR3 size: 14 residues. V trimming: 3 bases; J trimming: 7 bases; junction bases outside the gene matches: 3. CDR1 is KGHSH and CDR2 is LQKENI in the germline V gene. The CDR3 coding sequence is TGTGCCAGCTCACCCGGACTAGCGGTTAATGAGCAGTTCTTC. It is translated as CASSPGLAVNEQFF.

CDR3 nucleotide sequence: TGTGCCTGGAGGGGGACAGGGGGCACTGAAGCTTTCTTT. Residues: CAWRGTGGTEAFF. The V call is TRBV30, the J call TRBJ1-1; 11 bases agree with TRBD1. The CDR3 runs 13 residues. The trim removed 3 bases at V and 4 bases at J, leaving 1 base unmatched. From germline, CDR1 is GTSNPN and CDR2 SVGIG (reference sequence).

The CDR3: CASSLGLTKSPLHF. CDR3 sequence (DNA): TGTGCCAGCAGCTTAGGACTGACGAAGTCACCCCTCCACTTT. The chain has TRBV7-2 and TRBJ1-6; D is unclear. CDR1 and CDR2 (germline): SGHTA, FQGNSA. V was shortened by 1 base and J by 10 bases, with 11 bases between the two germline ends. This CDR3 has 14 amino acids.

The V and J genes are TRBV12-3 or TRBV12-4 and TRBJ2-1; D gene uncertain. The CDR3 sequence is 12 residues long. Trimming cost V 6 bases and J 10 bases, with 13 bases left between them. The CDR3, as DNA: TGTGCCAGCAGCCCCGACACACGGGAGCAGTTCTTC. It specifies CASSPDTREQFF.

Only one count was recorded for this clone. The chain uses TRBV28 and TRBJ2-3; the match to TRBD2 covers 11 bases. Germline CDR1 is MDHEN and CDR2 is SYDVKM. With 4 bases clipped from V and 2 bases from J, the junction kept 11 bases outside the gene matches. The CDR3 runs 18 residues. The CDR3 nucleotides read TGTGCCAGCAGTTCAATAACTCCTAGCGGGGGGATCACAGATACGCAGTATTTT. Translating it yields CASSSITPSGGITDTQYF.

The rearrangement uses TRBV19 and TRBJ2-1, with TRBD2 matching 10 bases. Germline V gene data show CDR1 as LNHDA and CDR2 as SQIVND (reference sequence). The CDR3 extends over 15 amino acids. Trimming took 5 bases from V and 6 from J; bases not matched to a gene: 7. The CDR3 sequence is CASSLLAGASNEQFF. The CDR3 DNA sequence: TGTGCCAGTAGTCTTCTAGCGGGAGCAAGCAATGAGCAGTTCTTC.

The chain employs TRBV23-1 and TRBJ2-7; 7 bases agree with TRBD1. TRBV23-1 is assigned to the ORF class and has an uncertain function. Losses at the gene ends were 2 bases for V and 2 bases for J; bases not matched to a gene: 6. The CDR3 sequence is 15 residues long. This CDR3 is CASSQTADRTYEQYF. The CDR3 bases are TGCGCCAGCAGTCAAACCGCGGACAGGACCTACGAGCAGTACTTC.

This chain joins TRBV5-4 and TRBJ2-3; TRBD2 matches 12 bases. CDR3 length: 16 residues. The V and J ends lost 0 bases and 2 bases, in that order; junction bases with no gene match: 1. Germline CDR1 is SGHNT and CDR2 is YYREEE (reference sequence). The CDR3, as DNA: TGTGCCAGCAGCTTGGCTAGCGGGAGGGACACAGATACGCAGTATTTT. Its translation is CASSLASGRDTDTQYF. Together with reference TRBV5-4 and TRBJ2-3, the CDR3 gives the full variable domain: ETGVTQSPTHLIKTRGQQVTLRCSSQSGHNTVSWYQQALGQGPQFIFQYYREEENGRGNFPPRFSGLQFPNYSSELNVNALELDDSALYLCASSLASGRDTDTQYFGPGTRLTVL.

V is TRBV24-1 and J is TRBJ2-1; 10 bases map to TRBD2. The V gene end was trimmed by 7 bases and the J gene end by 0 bases; junction bases not matched to a gene: 5. Germline V CDR1 and CDR2: KGHDR, SFDVKD. This CDR3 spans 16 amino acids. The CDR3 DNA reads as TGTGCCACCAGCAAAGCGGGAGGGAGCTCCTACAATGAGCAGTTCTTC. Translating it yields CATSKAGGSSYNEQFF.

Notes on this clone: The sample carries other DNA sequences with the same CDR3. In nucleotides, the CDR3 is TGTGCCAGCAGCCCAGGGGGCCGTAATTCACCCCTCCACTTT. It codes for CASSPGGRNSPLHF. This chain links TRBV28 with TRBJ1-6, with TRBD1 identical over 8 bases. CDR1 is MDHEN and CDR2 is SYDVKM in the germline V gene. With 6 bases clipped from V and 6 bases from J, the junction kept 4 bases outside the gene matches. The CDR3 has 14 residues. Variable domain in full (rest from reference TRBV28 and TRBJ1-6): DVKVTQSSRYLVKRTGEKVFLECVQDMDHENMFWYRQDPGLGLRLIYFSYDVKMKEKGDIPEGYSVSREKKERFSLILESASTNQTSMYLCASSPGGRNSPLHFGNGTRLTVT.